A single sample gave rise to the 18 T cell receptor beta chains below, sequenced in a study of blood T cell repertoires in COVID-19. Produced via immunoSEQ multiplex PCR; TCRdb's table is partial and in-frame only. Among about 250,000 clones, 70% to 90% were seen once, and the ten largest hold about 9.1%. The sample comprised PBMCs or T cells enriched from blood (not recorded which). Receptor source: a woman aged 45-65 years with acute COVID-19.

This clone was recorded a few times. The rearrangement uses TRBV28 and TRBJ2-3; 8 bases are a match to TRBD2. V trimming: 6 bases; J trimming: 6 bases; junction bases outside the gene matches: 17. There are 17 residues in the CDR3. Germline V gene data show CDR1 as MDHEN and CDR2 as SYDVKM. This chain's CDR3 is CASSRWWVGGAEDTQYF. The DNA for the CDR3 is TGTGCCAGCAGCCGGTGGTGGGTCGGGGGGGCCGAGGATACGCAGTATTTT.

The chain uses TRBV7-2 and TRBJ2-5; 8 nucleotides match TRBD1. The V and J ends lost 5 bases and 5 bases, in that order; junction bases with no gene match: 13. CDR3 size: 16 residues. The germline V gene encodes CDR1 SGHTA and CDR2 FQGNSA. The CDR3 loop is CASSPRTGLGPETQYF. CDR3 nucleotides: TGTGCCAGCAGCCCTAGGACAGGGCTCGGACCGGAGACCCAGTACTTC.

This clone was counted between two and nine times. This chain's CDR3 is CASSQRGQGAEAFF. The CDR3, as DNA: TGCGCCAGCAGCCAACGGGGACAGGGGGCAGAAGCTTTCTTT. V is TRBV4-1 and J is TRBJ1-1; 12 positions match TRBD1. Germline loops: CDR1 MGHRA, CDR2 YSYEKL. J was trimmed by 8 bases and V by 2 bases; bases with no gene match: 3. The CDR3 spans 14 residues.

Only one count was recorded for this clone. V usage is TRBV2 and J usage is TRBJ1-1; D uncertain. The CDR3 has 14 amino acids. CDR1 is SNHLY, CDR2 FYNNEI, per germline. Trimming shortened V by 4 bases and J by 5 bases, and 14 bases separated the two germline ends. CDR3 sequence (DNA): TGTGCCAGCAGTGTGGAACGGGTGCAAACTGAAGCTTTCTTT. It translates to CASSVERVQTEAFF.

The genes are TRBV6-5 and TRBJ2-1, with 7 bases matching TRBD2. The length of the CDR3 is 13 residues. Germline trimming cut 8 bases from V and 8 bases from J; bases unmatched to any gene: 9. Germline assignment: CDR1 MNHEY and CDR2 SVGAGI. CDR3 in DNA: TGTGCCAGCCCAGCGGGAAGGCTCGATGAGCAGTTCTTC. Translating gives CASPAGRLDEQFF.

The chain joins TRBV4-3 to TRBJ1-2; 10 nucleotides align to TRBD1. The CDR3 is 15 residues long. The germline CDR1 and CDR2 sequences are LGHNA and YSLEER. Unmatched junction bases numbered 2, after V lost 1 base and J lost 3 bases. CDR3 DNA: TGCGCCAGCAGCCAAGCCGGGACAGGGGACTATGGCTACACCTTC. Its protein product is CASSQAGTGDYGYTF.

The chain links TRBV6-5 to TRBJ2-3; TRBD1 is a possible D gene (5 bases). V lost 6 bases, J lost 4 bases, and 14 bases lay in between. CDR3 length: 14 amino acids. Germline assignment: CDR1 MNHEY and CDR2 SVGAGI. The chain's CDR3 is CASRITGIADTQYF. CDR3 DNA: TGTGCCAGCAGGATAACAGGAATCGCAGATACGCAGTATTTT.

The chain recombines TRBV2 with TRBJ2-3; D may be TRBD1 (6 bases). Deletions cut 3 bases from V and 6 bases from J, with 16 bases between. The germline V gene encodes CDR1 SNHLY and CDR2 FYNNEI. This CDR3 contains 15 residues. CDR3 amino acids: CASSDRHRDMDTQYF. The CDR3 nucleotides are TGTGCCAGCAGTGATCGGCACAGGGATATGGATACGCAGTATTTT. Filled out from reference TRBV2 and TRBJ2-3, the complete variable domain reads EPEVTQTPSHQVTQMGQEVILRCVPISNHLYFYWYRQILGQKVEFLVSFYNNEISEKSEIFDDQFSVERPDGSNFTLKIRSTKLEDSAMYFCASSDRHRDMDTQYFGPGTRLTVL.

This chain links TRBV19 with TRBJ1-1, with 9 bases aligning to TRBD1. CDR1 LNHDA and CDR2 SQIVND come from the germline V gene (reference sequence). Unmatched junction bases numbered 3, after V lost 7 bases and J lost 0 bases. The CDR3 runs 14 residues. The CDR3 coding sequence is TGTGCCAGTATCCGGGACAGGGTGAACACTGAAGCTTTCTTT. Encoded protein: CASIRDRVNTEAFF.

This chain links TRBV5-1 with TRBJ1-6; maybe TRBD1 (6 bases). Between the trimmed V and J ends, which lost 1 base and 7 bases, there was a span of 9 bases. CDR1 and CDR2 from the germline V gene are SGHRS and YFSETQ. The CDR3 is 14 residues long. The CDR3 reads CASSLNRANSPLHF. The CDR3 DNA follows: TGCGCCAGCAGCTTGAACAGGGCGAATTCACCCCTCCACTTT. The variable domain in full, with the rest retrieved from reference TRBV5-1 and TRBJ1-6, is KAGVTQTPRYLIKTRGQQVTLSCSPISGHRSVSWYQQTPGQGLQFLFEYFSETQRNKGNFPGRFSGRQFSNSRSEMNVSTLELGDSALYLCASSLNRANSPLHFGNGTRLTVT.

The J gene is TRBJ1-2, the V gene TRBV10-3, with 7 positions matching TRBD1. The CDR3 contains 14 residues. J lost 4 bases, V lost 2 bases, and 4 bases had no gene match. The V gene's germline CDR1 is ENHRY and CDR2 SYGVKD. The CDR3 here is CAISEEGAIYGYTF. The CDR3 nucleotides are TGTGCCATCAGTGAGGAGGGGGCAATCTATGGCTACACCTTC.

V gene TRBV29-1 combines with J gene TRBJ1-1; 7 positions agree with TRBD1. CDR3 length: 12 amino acids. Germline V gene sequence: CDR1 SQVTM, CDR2 ANQGSEA. The DNA for the CDR3 is TGCAGTGCTTCGACAGGGCACACTGAAGCTTTCTTT. Protein product: CSASTGHTEAFF.

This chain joins TRBV19 and TRBJ2-2; 7 nucleotides agree with TRBD1. The germline gives CDR1 LNHDA, CDR2 SQIVND (reference sequence). CDR3 length equals 14 residues. J lost 0 bases, V lost 10 bases, and 5 bases had no gene match. The CDR3 loop reads CATRGTANTGELFF. CDR3 bases: TGTGCCACCCGAGGGACAGCGAACACCGGGGAGCTGTTTTTT. The complete variable domain, with remaining parts taken from reference TRBV19 and TRBJ2-2, reads DGGITQSPKYLFRKEGQNVTLSCEQNLNHDAMYWYRQDPGQGLRLIYYSQIVNDFQKGDIAEGYSVSREKKESFPLTVTSAQKNPTAFYLCATRGTANTGELFFGEGSRLTVL.

The chain is built from TRBV5-1 and TRBJ1-1, with D possibly matching TRBD1 (5 bases). Germline CDR1 is SGHRS and CDR2 is YFSETQ. This CDR3 comprises 12 residues. With 1 base removed from V and 8 bases from J, the gap between germline ends came to 9 bases. CDR3 sequence: CASSLPGIEAFF. The CDR3 DNA reads TGCGCCAGCAGCTTGCCAGGGATAGAAGCTTTCTTT. The whole variable domain, remainder taken from reference TRBV5-1 and TRBJ1-1, is KAGVTQTPRYLIKTRGQQVTLSCSPISGHRSVSWYQQTPGQGLQFLFEYFSETQRNKGNFPGRFSGRQFSNSRSEMNVSTLELGDSALYLCASSLPGIEAFFGQGTRLTVV.

V is TRBV2 and J is TRBJ2-2; possibly TRBD2 for D (6 bases). The CDR3 has 14 residues. V was clipped by 10 bases and J by 4 bases, with 16 bases between them. CDR1 is SNHLY, CDR2 FYNNEI, per germline. The CDR3 DNA reads TGTGCCATCCGGGGAGAGGGAGGCACCGGGGAGCTGTTTTTT. It codes for CAIRGEGGTGELFF.

This sequence joins TRBV9 and TRBJ2-5; 7 bases align to TRBD1. Germline CDR1 SGDLS, CDR2 YYNGEE. V shed 0 bases and J 4 bases; nucleotides not matched to a gene: 6. This CDR3 is built from 15 residues. DNA for the CDR3: TGTGCCAGCAGCGTAGTAGGGACAGTGGGAGAGACCCAGTACTTC. Its translation: CASSVVGTVGETQYF.

This clone was counted a few times. This rearrangement joins TRBV12-5 to TRBJ1-1; no clear D gene. This CDR3 comprises 13 residues. The germline CDR1 and CDR2 sequences are LGHNT and FRNRAP. The germline V and J ends were trimmed by 5 bases and 3 bases, with 10 bases remaining between them. The CDR3, as DNA: TGTGCTAGTGGTGCCGGGTGGGACACTGAAGCTTTCTTT. Translating it yields CASGAGWDTEAFF.

This clone was recorded only once. In DNA form, the CDR3 reads TGTGCCATCACCAGGACACCTGATCAGCCCCAGCATTTT. It specifies CAITRTPDQPQHF. The rearrangement uses TRBV10-3 and TRBJ1-5; D is possibly TRBD1 (5 bases). V shed 7 bases and J shed 5 bases, with 12 bases lying between them. Germline V gives CDR1 ENHRY, CDR2 SYGVKD. This CDR3 comprises 13 residues.